The TCR beta chain under discussion was sequenced for a study of T cell repertoires in cytomegalovirus infection. Across the whole study: HLA-C-restricted CMV epitopes, recently identified, and well-studied HLA-B-restricted ones were used by the study. General study points: The ex vivo response was dominated by HLA-C-restricted CMV-specific TCR beta clonotypes.

Germline V lookup: CDR1 SGHRS, CDR2 YFSETQ. CDR3 length: 13 amino acids. About this clonotype: Its antigen is still unknown. A read error may produce the germline difference seen at one junction end.

Via MiXCR, TCRdb re-called the reads, giving one row per CDR3 protein. The data show around 750,000 distinct CDR3 sequences, 32% seen once. This TCR was sampled from a human donor in good health (CMV status not recorded). Some clones in this sample may be carry-over from other donors' samples. The specimen was cultured CD8+ T cells from PBMCs, collected from culture after CMV antigen stimulation. The V call is TRBV5-1, the J call TRBJ2-1; 7 bases align to TRBD2. The CDR3 loop is CASRRGGENEQLF. For the CDR3, the DNA is TGCGCCAGCAGACGCGGGGGAGAAAATGAGCAGCTCTTC.